A single sample is the source of the 10 T cell receptor beta chains below, sequenced in a study of radiotherapy plus CTLA-4 blockade in lung cancer. Assay: immunoSEQ multiplex PCR; the TCRdb copy retains only in-frame clones and omits some. The sample holds roughly 100,000 clones, 82% seen once. Sequenced here: peripheral blood, sampled from a patient treated with radiotherapy plus ipilimumab. All receptors come from a human donor with non-small cell lung cancer who had a partial response to radiotherapy plus ipilimumab.

The chain recombines TRBV18 with TRBJ1-5, with TRBD1 identical over 12 bases. Germline-derived CDR1 and CDR2 are KGHSH and LQKENI. The CDR3 loop spans 15 amino acids. The V gene end was trimmed by 5 bases and the J gene end by 6 bases; junction bases not matched to a gene: 5. CDR3 in DNA: TGTGCCAGCTCAGACGGGACAGGGGGCGGTCAGCCCCAGCATTTT. It codes for CASSDGTGGGQPQHF.

The chain couples TRBV18 to TRBJ1-5, with a possible D match to TRBD1 (6 bases). The CDR3 runs 15 residues. V was shortened by 8 bases and J by 9 bases, with 23 bases between the two germline ends. From germline, CDR1 is KGHSH and CDR2 LQKENI. CDR3 in amino acids: CASAGGKGEGGPQHF. CDR3 in DNA: TGTGCCAGCGCTGGTGGAAAGGGGGAAGGGGGGCCCCAGCATTTT.

Only a few counts were recorded for this clone. The DNA of the CDR3 is TGTGCCAGCAGTTGGGGGACAGGGTACGGGAGGGTCTACAATGAGCAGTTCTTC. Translating gives CASSWGTGYGRVYNEQFF. The V call is TRBV28, the J call TRBJ2-1; D perhaps matches TRBD1 (9 bases). Trimming stripped 4 bases from V and 3 bases from J, with 22 bases between. Germline lookup yields CDR1 MDHEN and CDR2 SYDVKM. CDR3 length: 18 amino acids.

The chain is built from TRBV7-9 and TRBJ2-3; TRBD2 matches at 11 bases. The CDR3 covers 16 residues. Germline V lookup: CDR1 SEHNR, CDR2 FQNEAQ (reference sequence). V shed 1 base and J 6 bases; nucleotides not matched to a gene: 6. DNA of the CDR3: TGTGCCAGCAGCTTAGAATGGTCTAGCGGGAGGGATACGCAGTATTTT. Protein product: CASSLEWSSGRDTQYF.

This chain links TRBV28 with TRBJ1-5; D is unresolved. Germline-derived CDR1 and CDR2 are MDHEN and SYDVKM. V lost 3 bases and J lost 3, with 9 bases in between. This CDR3 contains 14 residues. In DNA, the CDR3 is TGTGCCAGCAGTTTGTTCTCTACCAATCAGCCCCAGCATTTT. Translation: CASSLFSTNQPQHF.

This rearrangement joins TRBV27 to TRBJ1-2; the D gene is possibly TRBD1 (6 bases). Germline lookup yields CDR1 MNHEY and CDR2 SMNVEV (reference sequence). V was shortened by 6 bases and J by 2 bases, with 13 bases between the two germline ends. This CDR3 spans 14 amino acids. CDR3 nucleotides: TGTGCCAGCAGGACCAGGGGAGTAAACTATGGCTACACCTTC. Protein sequence: CASRTRGVNYGYTF.

This clone was detected a few times. This chain joins TRBV6-5 and TRBJ1-2; TRBD1 agrees at 8 bases. The CDR3 has 15 amino acids. V trimming: 3 bases; J trimming: 8 bases; junction bases outside the gene matches: 11. Germline-derived CDR1 and CDR2 are MNHEY and SVGAGI. The CDR3, as DNA: TGTGCCAGCAGTTATATGGCAGGGGGCAGGTGGGGCTACACCTTC. Its protein product is CASSYMAGGRWGYTF.

The V gene is TRBV28, the J gene TRBJ2-1, with TRBD2 identical over 8 bases. From germline, CDR1 is MDHEN and CDR2 SYDVKM. V was clipped by 3 bases and J by 4 bases; unmatched bases: 5. This CDR3 is built from 15 residues. The CDR3 coding sequence is TGTGCCAGCAGTTTGGCTAGCGGGTTTTACAATGAGCAGTTCTTC. Amino acid sequence: CASSLASGFYNEQFF.

This clone appeared once. The chain combines TRBV5-6 with TRBJ2-3; possibly TRBD2 for D (5 bases). The CDR3 is made up of 15 amino acids. V was pared by 1 base and J by 4 bases, with 13 bases between. Germline V gene lookup returns CDR1 SGHDT and CDR2 YYEEEE. The CDR3 DNA reads TGTGCCAGCAGCTTGCCCGGTGGGCGGGCAGATACGCAGTATTTT. Protein: CASSLPGGRADTQYF. The full variable domain, in which reference TRBV5-6 and TRBJ2-3 provide the parts outside the CDR3, is DAGVTQSPTHLIKTRGQQVTLRCSPKSGHDTVSWYQQALGQGPQFIFQYYEEEERQRGNFPDRFSGHQFPNYSSELNVNALLLGDSALYLCASSLPGGRADTQYFGPGTRLTVL.

V and J are TRBV29-1 and TRBJ2-7; 13 bases are a match to TRBD2. Germline-derived CDR1 and CDR2 are SQVTM and ANQGSEA. V lost 3 bases to trimming and J lost 12 bases; unmatched junction nucleotides: 8. The CDR3 is 13 residues long. For the CDR3, the DNA is TGCAGCGTTGAGGTTACTAGCGGGAGGGCCCCGTACTTC. Translation gives CSVEVTSGRAPYF.